This T cell receptor (beta chain) originates from a study of OX40 agonist ivuxolimab in advanced cancers. Study-wide background: It was permissible to have had prior anti-PD-1, anti-PD-L1 or anti-CTLA-4 therapy, and over 35% had some.

Clones were read by immunoSEQ multiplex PCR, and TCRdb kept only the in-frame ones, dropping some. The profile shows 70,000 to 95,000 clones, around 82% of them singletons. In the case of this clone: Its target is unknown.

Study-wide points: Relative to CD4+, CD8+ T cells held more expanded clones on average. Part of the nonresponder group also had normalized T-cell clonal expansion that was low. Expanded peripheral T cells had an undetermined antigen specificity.

This TCR came from an adult with an advanced solid tumor such as melanoma, head and neck, liver or kidney cancer. Sequences were derived from CD4+ or CD8+ T cells sorted from blood, sampled in a trial of the OX40 agonist ivuxolimab.

The CDR3 coding sequence is TGTGCCAGCAGCCCGTTGGCAACCTACGAGCAGTACTTC. It translates to CASSPLATYEQYF. The rearrangement uses TRBV7-6 and TRBJ2-7, with D uncertain. The CDR3 is 13 residues long. Looked up from germline, CDR1 is SGHVS and CDR2 is FNYEAQ. Trimming cost V 5 bases and J 2 bases, with 10 bases left between them.